The rows below give T cell receptor beta chains drawn from one sample of a study of T-cell memory formation after mild COVID-19. TCRdb re-analysed the 5' RACE reads in MiXCR, keeping a single row per CDR3 protein. The profile shows approximately 260,000 distinct CDR3 sequences, roughly 16% of them singletons. The material sequenced was PBMCs or a T cell subset sorted from them (not recorded which). All receptors derive from a man younger than 35 who had mild COVID-19 (a few samples of this study predate the infection). Cell type and time point are not known. The CDR3 runs from the conserved cysteine through the conserved F or W. The order of the fields is J gene, V gene, D gene, clone size, CDR3 protein, CDR3 DNA. The D gene is left open where the match is weak. Some rows mark clone size as missing; the rest say once, few, many or name a class of expanded clone.

j_gene: TRBJ1-6
v_gene: TRBV5-5
d_gene: .
abundance: .
CDR3aa: CASSLETSSYNSPLHF
CDR3nt: TGTGCCAGCAGCTTGGAGACGAGCTCCTATAATTCACCCCTCCACTTT

j_gene: TRBJ1-5
v_gene: TRBV7-6
d_gene: .
abundance: .
CDR3aa: CASSLGPLERPQHF
CDR3nt: TGTGCCAGCAGCTTAGGCCCTCTCGAGCGGCCCCAGCATTTT

j_gene: TRBJ2-1
v_gene: TRBV4-2
d_gene: .
abundance: .
CDR3aa: CASSQVSSRQDNEQFF
CDR3nt: TGTGCCAGCAGCCAAGTGAGTTCTAGGCAGGACAATGAGCAGTTCTTC

j_gene: TRBJ2-2
v_gene: TRBV5-1
d_gene: .
abundance: .
CDR3aa: CASSLQVASDTGELFF
CDR3nt: TGCGCCAGCAGCCTACAGGTAGCTAGTGACACCGGGGAGCTGTTTTTT

j_gene: TRBJ1-4
v_gene: TRBV3-2
d_gene: .
abundance: .
CDR3aa: CASSHWTLRTGFNEKLFF
CDR3nt: TGTGCCAGCAGCCACTGGACCCTACGGACAGGTTTTAATGAAAAACTGTTTTTT

j_gene: TRBJ1-5
v_gene: TRBV7-2
d_gene: .
abundance: .
CDR3aa: CASSFHSGPYSNQPQHF
CDR3nt: TGTGCCAGCAGCTTCCATAGCGGGCCATATAGCAATCAGCCCCAGCATTTT

j_gene: TRBJ1-6
v_gene: TRBV4-3
d_gene: TRBD1
abundance: few
CDR3aa: CASSQVDDRAVVSPLHF
CDR3nt: TGCGCCAGCAGCCAGGTCGATGACAGGGCTGTGGTTTCACCCCTCCACTTT

j_gene: TRBJ2-7
v_gene: TRBV3-1
d_gene: .
abundance: .
CDR3aa: CASSQVNEQYF
CDR3nt: TGTGCCAGCAGCCAAGTCAACGAGCAGTACTTC

j_gene: TRBJ2-1
v_gene: TRBV10-1
d_gene: TRBD1
abundance: .
CDR3aa: CASSANLQGSSYNEQFF
CDR3nt: TGCGCCAGCAGCGCAAATTTACAGGGGAGCTCCTACAATGAGCAGTTCTTC

j_gene: TRBJ2-7
v_gene: TRBV4-2
d_gene: TRBD2
abundance: few
CDR3aa: CASSRGLAGGPQDYEQYF
CDR3nt: TGTGCCAGCAGCCGGGGACTAGCGGGGGGTCCACAAGACTACGAGCAGTACTTC

j_gene: TRBJ1-2
v_gene: TRBV29-1
d_gene: TRBD1
abundance: .
CDR3aa: CSVGGLTGIYGYTF
CDR3nt: TGCAGCGTTGGGGGTTTGACAGGGATCTATGGCTACACCTTC